These 24 T cell receptor beta chains were sequenced from one sample in a study of neurological immune-mediated disorders (dated by TCRdb to about 2019). The library came from 5' RACE. Sequenced using an Illumina HiSeq 2500. TCRdb reworked the public reads: Q25 trimming with fastp, MiXCR clone assembly, productive beta chains retained. Rows with one shared CDR3 protein collapse into an entry with the most common genes and DNA. Recorded for this sample are some 47,000 distinct CDR3 sequences; roughly 21% of them occurred a single time. The ten largest clones represent more than 4% of the sample. The meaning of the sample's time point label: technical triplicate 3. Sequencing was performed on PBMCs. Every receptor here comes from a man in his fifties or sixties with HTLV-1-associated myelopathy (HAM/TSP).

The V and J genes are TRBV7-9 and TRBJ1-1, with TRBD1 matching 7 bases. J lost 4 bases, V lost 6 bases, and 11 bases had no gene match. The CDR3 is 15 amino acids. CDR1 SEHNR and CDR2 FQNEAQ come from the germline V gene (reference sequence). Here the CDR3 reads CASRSPRGKTTEAFF. The CDR3 DNA follows: TGTGCCAGCAGGTCCCCCAGGGGGAAAACCACTGAAGCTTTCTTT.

As concerns this clonotype: The junction shows a germline mismatch at one end, possibly a read error. CDR3 region: CTSSKNAGDAYEQYF. The CDR3 DNA sequence: TGCACCAGCAGCAAGAATGCGGGAGACGCCTACGAGCAGTACTTC. The chain has TRBV5-1 and TRBJ2-7; 7 nucleotides agree with TRBD2. This CDR3 is built from 15 residues. In germline, CDR1 is SGHRS, CDR2 YFSETQ.

This clonotype occurred many times. This chain connects TRBV20-1 to TRBJ2-3; 8 bases map to TRBD2. The CDR3 consists of 14 residues. The ends lost 3 bases at V and 7 bases at J; junction bases unmatched: 9. From germline, CDR1 is DFQATT and CDR2 SNEGSKA (reference sequence). The CDR3 DNA reads TGCAGTGCTAGTATAGCGGGAACGGGGAATACGCAGTATTTT. It is translated as CSASIAGTGNTQYF.

This clonotype was recorded at least ten times. The genes are TRBV20-1 and TRBJ2-5, with D maybe TRBD2 (6 bases). The CDR3 has 14 amino acids. Germline V gene data show CDR1 as DFQATT and CDR2 as SNEGSKA (reference sequence). Trimming took off 7 bases at V and 3 bases at J, with 18 bases between the two ends. CDR3 bases: TGCAGTGTCCCTAGAGGTGGGAGGAAAGAGACCCAGTACTTC. This encodes CSVPRGGRKETQYF.

This clonotype was recorded at least ten times. The rearrangement joins TRBV12-3 or TRBV12-4 to TRBJ1-4; perhaps TRBD1 as D (6 bases). This CDR3 contains 14 residues. With 6 bases removed from V and 6 bases from J, the gap between germline ends came to 14 bases. CDR3 bases: TGTGCCAGCAGGACCGGACAGAGGGATGAAAAACTGTTTTTT. This codes for CASRTGQRDEKLFF.

This clonotype is classed as medium-sized. A read error may account for a junction end that differs from germline. The chain is built from TRBV20-1 and TRBJ2-1; 12 bases map to TRBD2. The germline CDR1 and CDR2 sequences are DFQATT and SNEGSKA (reference sequence). CDR3 length equals 17 residues. For the CDR3, the DNA is TGCAGTGCTTCACCACTGACTAGCGGGAGCTCCTACAGTGAGCAGTTCTTC. This sequence encodes CSASPLTSGSSYSEQFF.

This clonotype was detected many times. The V call is TRBV7-2, the J call TRBJ2-2, with D perhaps TRBD1 or TRBD2 (5 bases each). In germline, CDR1 is SGHTA, CDR2 FQGNSA. The V end was cut by 2 bases, the J end by 7 bases, with 14 bases between. This CDR3 is built from 15 residues. CDR3 region: CASSLLKGRNGELFF. The CDR3 DNA follows: TGTGCCAGCAGCTTACTTAAGGGACGGAACGGGGAGCTGTTTTTT.

This clonotype was seen ten or more times. This chain joins TRBV20-1 and TRBJ1-5; TRBD1 aligns across 8 bases. Germline V gene data show CDR1 as DFQATT and CDR2 as SNEGSKA (reference sequence). The trim removed 5 bases at V and 8 bases at J, leaving 11 bases unmatched. The CDR3 covers 14 residues. The CDR3: CSAQTDREWEPQHF. CDR3 sequence (DNA): TGCAGTGCTCAAACGGACAGGGAATGGGAGCCCCAGCATTTT.

The J gene is TRBJ1-5, the V gene TRBV19; maybe TRBD1 (5 bases). The V gene lost 3 bases and the J gene lost 2 bases, with 11 bases spanning the gap. CDR1 LNHDA and CDR2 SQIVND come from the germline V gene (reference sequence). The CDR3 is 15 amino acids. The CDR3 DNA reads TGTGCCAGTAGTATCGGCGGGGGTGGCAATCAGCCCCAGCATTTT. Translating it yields CASSIGGGGNQPQHF.

This clonotype has at least ten counts. This CDR3 reads CSASLALAKNIQYF. DNA for the CDR3: TGCAGTGCTAGTTTAGCCCTAGCCAAAAACATTCAGTACTTC. The chain has TRBV20-1 and TRBJ2-4; D not resolved. This CDR3 has 14 residues. Trimming shortened V by 3 bases and J by 0 bases, and 9 bases separated the two germline ends. Germline CDR1 and CDR2: DFQATT and SNEGSKA (reference sequence).

There are many counts of this clonotype. The chain recombines TRBV5-1 with TRBJ2-4; perhaps TRBD2 as D (6 bases). V lost 4 bases, J lost 2 bases, and 22 bases lay in between. The V gene's germline CDR1 is SGHRS and CDR2 YFSETQ. CDR3 length: 18 residues. As DNA, the CDR3 is TGCGCCAGCAGCCCAGGGTGGGGCTCCGGAGGGTCCAAAAACATTCAGTACTTC. Translating gives CASSPGWGSGGSKNIQYF.

The chain employs TRBV20-1 and TRBJ2-7; 9 nucleotides agree with TRBD2. V was clipped by 3 bases and J by 2 bases; unmatched bases: 5. Germline V gene lookup returns CDR1 DFQATT and CDR2 SNEGSKA (reference sequence). The length of the CDR3 is 14 residues. CDR3 in DNA: TGCAGTGCTAGGCCTAGCGGGGCCGCCTACGAGCAGTACTTC. Its translation: CSARPSGAAYEQYF.

This clonotype was counted once. The chain couples TRBV10-2 to TRBJ2-7; D not certain. The CDR3 spans 13 residues. Between the trimmed V and J ends, which lost 2 bases and 3 bases, there was a span of 8 bases. CDR1 is WSHSY, CDR2 SAAADI, per germline. Here the CDR3 DNA reads TGCGCCAGCAGTGAGCGCCTCATCTACGAGCAGTACTTC. Translated: CASSERLIYEQYF.

This clonotype has ten or more counts. The CDR3 nucleotides are TGTGCCAGCAGCCAAGATAGTCTGAGGGGGAGTGAGACCCAGTACTTC. It codes for CASSQDSLRGSETQYF. The V call is TRBV4-2, the J call TRBJ2-5; D possibly corresponds to TRBD1 (6 bases). CDR1 and CDR2 (germline): LGHNA, YNFKEQ. Trimming left V 0 bases short and J 5 bases short, with 16 bases between. This CDR3 region has 16 residues.

This clonotype was counted at least ten times. V gene TRBV20-1 combines with J gene TRBJ1-6; weak D call: TRBD1 (5 bases). V lost 2 bases to trimming and J lost 8 bases, with 10 bases between them. This CDR3 has 13 residues. CDR1 and CDR2 from the germline V gene are DFQATT and SNEGSKA (reference sequence). The CDR3 spells CSARRDQDSPLHF. The CDR3 bases are TGCAGTGCTAGAAGGGACCAGGATTCACCCCTCCACTTT.

This clonotype was seen at least ten times. The V call is TRBV5-1, the J call TRBJ2-2; D could derive from TRBD1 or TRBD2 (5 bases each). Per germline, CDR1 SGHRS and CDR2 YFSETQ. CDR3 length: 15 residues. V lost 2 bases and J 5 bases, leaving 13 bases between the germline ends. For the CDR3, the DNA is TGCGCCAGCAGCTTTGGCCGGGGCGCAACCGGGGAGCTGTTTTTT. It yields the protein CASSFGRGATGELFF.

This clonotype showed up many times. V and J are TRBV27 and TRBJ2-7; D possibly corresponds to TRBD2 (5 bases). The CDR3 consists of 15 residues. V lost 5 bases, J lost 6 bases, and 20 bases lay in between. In germline, CDR1 is MNHEY, CDR2 SMNVEV (reference sequence). DNA of the CDR3: TGTGCCAGCAGTCCCTACGCGGGCCGGGCCGTCGAGCAGTACTTC. This encodes CASSPYAGRAVEQYF.

This clonotype was detected ten times or more. V usage is TRBV7-9 and J usage is TRBJ1-1, with D unresolved. The CDR3 length is 12 residues. CDR1 is SEHNR, CDR2 FQNEAQ, per germline (reference sequence). The V end was cut by 6 bases, the J end by 6 bases, with 11 bases between. The CDR3 nucleotides read TGTGCCAGCAGTCTCGAAGTTTCTGAAGCTTTCTTT. Protein sequence: CASSLEVSEAFF.

This clonotype came up many times. The chain employs TRBV4-1 and TRBJ2-1, with a weak D call TRBD1 (6 bases). Trimming shortened V by 3 bases and J by 1 base, and 10 bases separated the two germline ends. The CDR3 contains 15 residues. The germline gives CDR1 MGHRA, CDR2 YSYEKL. CDR3 DNA: TGCGCCAGCAGCCAGGGGGCGGCGTCCTACAATGAGCAGTTCTTC. Its translation is CASSQGAASYNEQFF.

Comments on this clonotype: The conserved final phenylalanine or tryptophan is absent from the CDR3, which likely points to a read error. The J gene is TRBJ1-4, the V gene TRBV5-1; D gene ambiguous. Trimming pared 4 bases from V and 4 bases from J, leaving 17 bases between. The CDR3 sequence is 16 residues long. In germline, CDR1 is SGHRS, CDR2 YFSETQ. As DNA, the CDR3 is TGCGCCAGCAGCGAGGAAAGGGTCTGGGATAATGAAAAACTGTTTGTT. Amino acids: CASSEERVWDNEKLFV.

This clonotype was counted at least ten times. The chain employs TRBV20-1 and TRBJ2-3, with 10 positions matching TRBD2. Unmatched junction bases numbered 5, after V lost 1 base and J lost 4 bases. The CDR3 runs to 15 residues. Germline V lookup: CDR1 DFQATT, CDR2 SNEGSKA (reference sequence). The CDR3 nucleotides are TGCAGTGCTAGAGGATCTAGCGGGAGACCAGATACGCAGTATTTT. Translated: CSARGSSGRPDTQYF.

Many counts were recorded for this clonotype. The V call is TRBV29-1, the J call TRBJ1-1; tentative D call: TRBD1 (5 bases). This CDR3 region has 13 residues. Germline V lookup: CDR1 SQVTM, CDR2 ANQGSEA. The V end lost 6 bases, the J end lost 4 bases, and 15 bases lay between the germline ends. CDR3 region: CSVKAGVATEAFF. The CDR3 DNA sequence: TGCAGCGTCAAGGCGGGGGTTGCCACTGAAGCTTTCTTT.

This clonotype was seen many times. J is TRBJ2-7 and V is TRBV5-1, with TRBD1 identical over 9 bases. CDR1 and CDR2 from the germline V gene are SGHRS and YFSETQ. Unmatched junction bases numbered 8, after V lost 4 bases and J lost 3 bases. This CDR3 has 15 residues. The CDR3 bases are TGCGCCAGCAGCCCCGCCGGGACAGGGAACTACGAGCAGTACTTC. It specifies CASSPAGTGNYEQYF.

This chain joins TRBV5-1 and TRBJ2-2; D gene uncertain. Germline V CDR1 and CDR2: SGHRS, YFSETQ. The germline V and J ends were trimmed by 0 bases and 1 base, with 7 bases remaining between them. CDR3 size: 15 residues. In nucleotides, the CDR3 is TGCGCCAGCAGCTTGGTTACGGGGAACACCGGGGAGCTGTTTTTT. Its translation is CASSLVTGNTGELFF.